This TCR beta chain was sequenced during a study of blood T cell repertoires in COVID-19. As for the study in general: PBMCs, B-cell-depleted T cells, or T cells were the source of the cDNA or gDNA that made up the material.

Profiling relied on immunoSEQ multiplex PCR, and the TCRdb table lists in-frame clones only, not all of them. The repertoire holds tens of thousands of clones, with about 92% as singletons. CDR1 and CDR2 from the germline V gene are MDHEN and SYDVKM. This CDR3 comprises 20 residues. Losses at the gene ends were 3 bases for V and 0 bases for J; bases not matched to a gene: 16. Enrollment of patients from Seattle took place during active infection, with longitudinal follow-up. The source material was peripheral blood. The V and J genes are TRBV28 and TRBJ1-4; 7 positions match TRBD1. This sequence originates from a man in his forties or fifties with COVID-19, enrolled during active disease. The CDR3 region is CASSFGGRWDSRTTNEKLFF. DNA for the CDR3: TGTGCCAGCAGTTTTGGGGGGAGATGGGACAGCCGAACAACTAATGAAAAACTGTTTTTT. Using reference TRBV28 and TRBJ1-4 for the parts outside the CDR3, the full variable domain is DVKVTQSSRYLVKRTGEKVFLECVQDMDHENMFWYRQDPGLGLRLIYFSYDVKMKEKGDIPEGYSVSREKKERFSLILESASTNQTSMYLCASSFGGRWDSRTTNEKLFFGSGTQLSVL.